The rows below give T cell receptor beta chains drawn from one sample of a study of siplizumab effects on memory and regulatory T cells. TCRdb's table, derived via immunoSEQ multiplex PCR, lists solely in-frame clones and lacks some. The sample shows 100,000 or so clones, 75% to 95% of them seen only once. Sequences were obtained from CD4+ T cells sorted from blood. The receptors derive from a human donor in good health. Some clones in this sample may be carry-over from other donors' samples. Each CDR3 is given without its conserved first and last residue. Each record gives: clone size, J gene, V gene, CDR3 protein. Clone size is given for some rows only: seen once, a few or many times, or a class if the clone is expanded.

-,TRBJ1-5,TRBV19,ASSIEQLPPQH
few,TRBJ2-3,TRBV6-6,ASSYMTDTQY
-,TRBJ2-6,TRBV11-2,ASSAFPQGSGANVLT
-,TRBJ1-4,TRBV7-2,ASSPIPNEKLF
once,TRBJ2-7,TRBV7-6,ASTSFSGSGIYEQY
few,TRBJ1-5,TRBV6-6,ASSQRFRANQPQH
-,TRBJ2-1,TRBV21-1,ASSRLTGGNEQF
-,TRBJ2-2,TRBV28,ASSLFGDTGELF
-,TRBJ2-4,TRBV29-1,RGGTDEDLAKNIQY
-,TRBJ1-2,TRBV6-1,ASRGGTGVYGYT
-,TRBJ2-7,TRBV5-4,ASSLALAGAEQY
-,TRBJ1-4,TRBV28,ASSFHGGSNEKLF
-,TRBJ2-7,TRBV7-9,ASSSTGTVAWEQY
-,TRBJ2-5,TRBV9,ASSERGVGAETQY
-,TRBJ2-5,TRBV27,ASNKQGTSQETQY
-,TRBJ2-7,TRBV5-4,ASSSSLAGVLTGEQY